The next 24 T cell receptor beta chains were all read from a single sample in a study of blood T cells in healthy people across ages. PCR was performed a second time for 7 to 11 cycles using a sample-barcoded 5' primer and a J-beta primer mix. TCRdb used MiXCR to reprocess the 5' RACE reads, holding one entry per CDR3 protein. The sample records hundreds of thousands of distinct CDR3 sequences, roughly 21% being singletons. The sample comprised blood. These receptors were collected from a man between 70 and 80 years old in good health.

The CDR3 sequence: CASSQDPGLQETQYF. The CDR3 DNA follows: TGCGCCAGCAGCCAAGATCCGGGGTTGCAAGAGACCCAGTACTTC. This chain uses TRBV4-1 with TRBJ2-7, with D perhaps TRBD2 (5 bases). The last part of the DNA fits TRBJ2-5 better; the J call may be wrong. The CDR3 has 15 amino acids. Looked up from germline, CDR1 is MGHRA and CDR2 is YSYEKL.

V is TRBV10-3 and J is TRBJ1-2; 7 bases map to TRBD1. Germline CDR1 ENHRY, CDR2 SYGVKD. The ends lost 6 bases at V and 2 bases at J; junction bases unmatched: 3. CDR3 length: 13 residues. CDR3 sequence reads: CAISGQANYGYTF. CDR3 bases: TGTGCCATCAGCGGACAGGCCAACTATGGCTACACCTTC.

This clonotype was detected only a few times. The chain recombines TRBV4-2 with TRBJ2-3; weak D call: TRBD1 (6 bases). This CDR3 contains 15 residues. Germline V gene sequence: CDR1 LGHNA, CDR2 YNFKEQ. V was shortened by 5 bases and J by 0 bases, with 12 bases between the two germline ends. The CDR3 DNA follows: TGTGCCAGCAGCGGGGCCGGACAGAGCACAGATACGCAGTATTTT. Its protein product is CASSGAGQSTDTQYF.

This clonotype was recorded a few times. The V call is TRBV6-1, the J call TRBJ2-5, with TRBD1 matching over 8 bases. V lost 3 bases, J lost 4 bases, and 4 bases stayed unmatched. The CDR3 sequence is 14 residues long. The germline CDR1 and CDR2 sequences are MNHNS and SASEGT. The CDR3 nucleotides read TGTGCCAGCAGTGAGACAGGGGAGGCAGAGACCCAGTACTTC. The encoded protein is CASSETGEAETQYF.

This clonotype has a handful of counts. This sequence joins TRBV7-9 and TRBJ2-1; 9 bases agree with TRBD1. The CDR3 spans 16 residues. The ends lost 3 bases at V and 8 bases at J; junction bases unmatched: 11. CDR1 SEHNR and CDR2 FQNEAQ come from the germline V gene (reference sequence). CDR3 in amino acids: CASSFTWTGVLDEQFF. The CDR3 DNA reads TGTGCCAGCAGCTTTACGTGGACAGGGGTATTGGATGAGCAGTTCTTC.

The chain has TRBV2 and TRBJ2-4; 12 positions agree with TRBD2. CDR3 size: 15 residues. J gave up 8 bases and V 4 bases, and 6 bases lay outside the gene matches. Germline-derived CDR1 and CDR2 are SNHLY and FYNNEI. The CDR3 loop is CASSALAGGADIQYF. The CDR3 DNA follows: TGTGCCAGCAGTGCCCTAGCGGGAGGGGCGGACATTCAGTACTTC.

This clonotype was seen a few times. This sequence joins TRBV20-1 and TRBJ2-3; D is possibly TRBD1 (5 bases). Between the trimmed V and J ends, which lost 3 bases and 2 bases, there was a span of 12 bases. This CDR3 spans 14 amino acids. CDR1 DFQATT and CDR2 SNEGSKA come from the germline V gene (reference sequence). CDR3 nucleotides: TGCAGTGCTAGCGACTCAGGGAACACAGATACGCAGTATTTT. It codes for CSASDSGNTDTQYF.

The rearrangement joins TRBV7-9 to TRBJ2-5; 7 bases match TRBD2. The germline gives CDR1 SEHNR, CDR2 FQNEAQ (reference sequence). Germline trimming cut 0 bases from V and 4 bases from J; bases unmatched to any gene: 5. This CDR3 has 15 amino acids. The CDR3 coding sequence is TGTGCCAGCAGCTTAGCGGAAATAGCGGGAGAGACCCAGTACTTC. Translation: CASSLAEIAGETQYF.

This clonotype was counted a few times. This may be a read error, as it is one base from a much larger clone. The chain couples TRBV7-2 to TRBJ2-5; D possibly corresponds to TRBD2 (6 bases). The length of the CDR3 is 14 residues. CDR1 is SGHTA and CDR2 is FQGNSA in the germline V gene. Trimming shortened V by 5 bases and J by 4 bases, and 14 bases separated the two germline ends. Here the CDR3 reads CASSVGRGGETQYF. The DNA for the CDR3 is TGTGCCAGCAGCGTAGGCCGGGGAGGAGAGACCCAGTACTTC.

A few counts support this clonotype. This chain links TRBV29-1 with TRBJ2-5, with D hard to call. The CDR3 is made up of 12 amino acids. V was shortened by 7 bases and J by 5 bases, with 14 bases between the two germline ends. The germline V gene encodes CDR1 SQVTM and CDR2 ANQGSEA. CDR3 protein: CSAAKGRETQYF. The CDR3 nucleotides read TGCAGCGCTGCCAAGGGTCGTGAGACCCAGTACTTC.

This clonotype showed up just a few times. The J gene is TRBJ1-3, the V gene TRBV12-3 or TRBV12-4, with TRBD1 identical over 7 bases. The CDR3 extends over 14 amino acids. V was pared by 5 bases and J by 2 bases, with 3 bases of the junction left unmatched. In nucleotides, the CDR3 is TGTGCCAGCAGTACTACAGGGGCTGGAAACACCATATATTTT. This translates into CASSTTGAGNTIYF.

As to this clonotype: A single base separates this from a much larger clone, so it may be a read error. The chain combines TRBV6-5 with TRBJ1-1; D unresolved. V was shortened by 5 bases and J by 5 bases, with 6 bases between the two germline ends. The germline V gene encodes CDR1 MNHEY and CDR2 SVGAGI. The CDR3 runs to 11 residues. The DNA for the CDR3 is TGTGCCAGCAGTGCATGGACTGAAGCTTTCTTT. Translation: CASSAWTEAFF.

DNA for the CDR3: TGTGCCAGCAGCAAACCAGGGGGCGGGGGCACTGAAGCTTTCTTT. Protein sequence: CASSKPGGGGTEAFF. V usage is TRBV21-1 and J usage is TRBJ1-1; the table's D gene call, TRBD1, was not cross checked with the DNA. TRBV21-1 is a listed pseudogene. The CDR3 is made up of 15 amino acids.

The CDR3 region has the DNA TGCGCCAGCAGTGAGTCCGGGGACGGACACATTCAGTACTTC. It encodes CASSESGDGHIQYF. The rearrangement uses TRBV10-1 and TRBJ2-4; D may be TRBD1 or TRBD2 (5 bases each). The germline V and J ends were trimmed by 0 bases and 8 bases, with 11 bases remaining between them. Germline V gene data show CDR1 as WNHNN and CDR2 as SYGVQD (reference sequence). The CDR3 length is 14 residues.

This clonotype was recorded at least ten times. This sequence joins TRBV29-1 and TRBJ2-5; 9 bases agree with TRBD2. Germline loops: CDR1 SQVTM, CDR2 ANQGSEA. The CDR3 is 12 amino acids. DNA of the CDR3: TGCGGGTACTTAGCGGGAGAAGAGACCCAGTACTTC. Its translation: CGYLAGEETQYF.

CDR3 nucleotides: TGTGCCAGCAGTGCACCAAAACTCGGGGGGACAAACAATGAGCAGTTCTTC. Translating it yields CASSAPKLGGTNNEQFF. This chain links TRBV6-1 with TRBJ2-1, with D perhaps matching TRBD2 (7 bases). CDR1 MNHNS and CDR2 SASEGT come from the germline V gene. This CDR3 is built from 17 residues. V lost 4 bases and J 5 bases, leaving 21 bases between the germline ends.

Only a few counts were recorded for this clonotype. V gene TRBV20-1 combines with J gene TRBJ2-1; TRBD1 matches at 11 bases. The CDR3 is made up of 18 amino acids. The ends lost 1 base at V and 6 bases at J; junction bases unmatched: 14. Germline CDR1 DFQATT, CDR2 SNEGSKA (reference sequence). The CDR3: CSARGPYPGQGEVNEQFF. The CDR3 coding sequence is TGCAGTGCTAGAGGGCCGTACCCGGGACAGGGGGAAGTCAATGAGCAGTTCTTC.

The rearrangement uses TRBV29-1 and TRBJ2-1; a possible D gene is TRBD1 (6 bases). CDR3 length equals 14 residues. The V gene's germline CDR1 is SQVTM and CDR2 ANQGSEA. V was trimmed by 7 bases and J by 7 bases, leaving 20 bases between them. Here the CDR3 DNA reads TGCAGCGCACAGGGCCCGGGGAAGGGGAATGAGCAGTTCTTC. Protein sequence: CSAQGPGKGNEQFF.

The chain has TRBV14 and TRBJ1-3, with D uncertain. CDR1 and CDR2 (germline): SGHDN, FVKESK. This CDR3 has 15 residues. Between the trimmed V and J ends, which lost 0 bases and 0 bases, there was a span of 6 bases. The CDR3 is CASSQERVSGNTIYF. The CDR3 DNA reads TGTGCCAGCAGCCAAGAGAGAGTCTCTGGAAACACCATATATTTT.

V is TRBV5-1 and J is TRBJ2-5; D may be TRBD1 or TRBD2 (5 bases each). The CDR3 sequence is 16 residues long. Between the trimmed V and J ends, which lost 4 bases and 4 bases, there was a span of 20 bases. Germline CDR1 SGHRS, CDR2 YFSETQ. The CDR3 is CASSRGEGLRGETQYF. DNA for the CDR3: TGCGCCAGCAGCCGAGGGGAAGGATTAAGAGGAGAGACCCAGTACTTC.

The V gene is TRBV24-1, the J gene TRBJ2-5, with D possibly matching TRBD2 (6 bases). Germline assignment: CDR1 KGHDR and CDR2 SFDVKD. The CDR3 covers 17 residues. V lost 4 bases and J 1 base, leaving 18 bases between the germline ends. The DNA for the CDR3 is TGTGCCACCAGTGACCGAACCGGACTACTCCTCCAAGAGACCCAGTACTTC. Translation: CATSDRTGLLLQETQYF.

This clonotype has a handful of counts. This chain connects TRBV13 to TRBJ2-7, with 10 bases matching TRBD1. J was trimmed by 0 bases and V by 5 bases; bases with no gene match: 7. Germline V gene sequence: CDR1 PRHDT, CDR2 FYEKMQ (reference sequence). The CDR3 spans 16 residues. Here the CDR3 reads CASSQRDRGFSYEQYF. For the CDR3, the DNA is TGTGCCAGCAGCCAAAGGGACAGGGGATTCTCCTACGAGCAGTACTTC.

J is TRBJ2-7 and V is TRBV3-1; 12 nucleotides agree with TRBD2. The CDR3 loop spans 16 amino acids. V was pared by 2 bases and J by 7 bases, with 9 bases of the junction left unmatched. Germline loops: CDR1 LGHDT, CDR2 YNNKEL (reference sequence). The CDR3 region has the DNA TGTGCCAGCAGCCAAAGGCTAGCGGGAGGGCCGGGAGAGCAGTACTTC. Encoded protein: CASSQRLAGGPGEQYF.

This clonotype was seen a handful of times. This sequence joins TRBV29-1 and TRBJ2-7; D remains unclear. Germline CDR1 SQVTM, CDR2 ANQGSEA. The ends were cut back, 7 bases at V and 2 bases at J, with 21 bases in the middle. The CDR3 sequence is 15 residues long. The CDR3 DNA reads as TGCAGCGCATCACTTCACGACGGCCCCCCCTACGAGCAGTACTTC. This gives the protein CSASLHDGPPYEQYF.